This T cell receptor (beta chain) was found in a study of blood T cells in healthy people across ages. The study's findings and limits: When one million T cells were used, diversity estimates were thought to be underestimates.

The authors ran a second PCR of about 6 to 11 cycles using a sample-barcoded 5' primer and a J-beta primer mix. Tagging of each cDNA molecule was performed by a template-switch adaptor with 12 random nucleotides. Via MiXCR, TCRdb re-called the 5' RACE reads, giving one row per CDR3 protein. The profile shows 250,000 to 300,000 distinct CDR3 sequences, around 29% of them singletons. A remark on this clonotype: Its antigen is unidentified.

Isolated PBMCs totaled at least 6 million in each sample. The TCR originated in a woman aged 70-85 years in good health. The sample was blood.

This CDR3 reads CASSSSGGGRFYEQYF. The DNA of the CDR3 is TGTGCCAGCAGCTCATCAGGGGGCGGGAGGTTCTACGAGCAGTACTTC. The V call is TRBV13, the J call TRBJ2-7; D might be TRBD1 or TRBD2, each matching 8 bases. The CDR3 length is 16 residues. V dropped 4 bases and J dropped 3 bases, with 19 bases sitting between them. Germline CDR1 is PRHDT and CDR2 is FYEKMQ (reference sequence).